The 29 T cell receptor beta chains below all came from one sample that was sequenced in a study of early T cells in non-severe SARS-CoV-2 infection. TCRdb recomputed calls from the 5' RACE reads with MiXCR, one row per CDR3 protein. The table has approximately 27,000 distinct CDR3 sequences, 8.5% to 10% seen once. The sample consisted of whole blood. Source of these receptors: an adult who was a healthcare worker with PCR-confirmed SARS-CoV-2 infection or an uninfected control (not recorded which).

By its share, this clonotype is medium-sized. The chain recombines TRBV7-9 with TRBJ2-3; 7 bases are a match to TRBD1. Germline CDR1 is SEHNR and CDR2 is FQNEAQ (reference sequence). The CDR3 has 16 amino acids. The ends lost 0 bases at V and 9 bases at J; junction bases unmatched: 12. CDR3 residues: CASSLARPGGHRTQYF. Written as DNA, the CDR3 is TGTGCCAGCAGCTTAGCGAGGCCAGGGGGACATAGGACGCAGTATTTT.

V and J are TRBV6-2 or TRBV6-3 and TRBJ1-1; D perhaps matches TRBD1 (5 bases). V was pared by 8 bases and J by 8 bases, with 12 bases between. The CDR3 has 11 residues. In germline, CDR1 is MNHEY, CDR2 SVGEGT. CDR3 bases: TGTGCCAGCTCGAGGGGTTCCGAAGCTTTCTTT. Amino acid sequence: CASSRGSEAFF.

The gene calls are TRBV12-3 or TRBV12-4 and TRBJ2-5; 7 nucleotides line up with TRBD1. The trim removed 3 bases at V and 6 bases at J, leaving 4 bases unmatched. This CDR3 has 13 amino acids. CDR3 residues: CASSLGQIQTQYF. The CDR3 DNA reads TGTGCCAGCAGTTTGGGACAGATACAGACCCAGTACTTC.

This clonotype has only a few counts. The chain combines TRBV7-6 with TRBJ2-1; D possibly uses TRBD1 or TRBD2 (5 bases each). V was shortened by 1 base and J by 13 bases, with 17 bases between the two germline ends. CDR3 length: 14 amino acids. Germline V CDR1 and CDR2: SGHVS, FNYEAQ. CDR3 sequence: CASSLEAGALLQFF. For the CDR3, the DNA is TGTGCCAGCAGCTTAGAGGCCGGGGCATTACTCCAGTTCTTC.

In this sample, this clonotype turned up many times. The chain uses TRBV29-1 and TRBJ2-1; TRBD1 matches at 8 bases. The ends lost 3 bases at V and 6 bases at J; junction bases unmatched: 4. CDR3 length equals 13 residues. The germline gives CDR1 SQVTM, CDR2 ANQGSEA. The CDR3 protein is CSVERDRTNEQFF. The CDR3 nucleotides are TGCAGCGTTGAGAGGGACAGGACCAATGAGCAGTTCTTC.

J is TRBJ1-1 and V is TRBV12-3 or TRBV12-4, with a weak D call TRBD1 (5 bases). V was pared by 3 bases and J by 5 bases, with 10 bases between. This CDR3 has 13 residues. For the CDR3, the DNA is TGTGCCAGCAGTTTTAGGGGTTTAACTGAAGCTTTCTTT. Amino acids: CASSFRGLTEAFF.

At least ten counts were recorded for this clonotype. The CDR3 DNA sequence: TGTGCCAGCAGTAACACGCCGGGGGACGAGCAGTACTTC. Translating gives CASSNTPGDEQYF. The rearrangement links TRBV28 to TRBJ2-7; a possible D gene is TRBD2 (6 bases). Looked up from germline, CDR1 is MDHEN and CDR2 is SYDVKM. Trimming left V 5 bases short and J 5 bases short, with 13 bases between. CDR3 length: 13 amino acids. Using reference TRBV28 and TRBJ2-7 for the parts outside the CDR3, the full variable domain is DVKVTQSSRYLVKRTGEKVFLECVQDMDHENMFWYRQDPGLGLRLIYFSYDVKMKEKGDIPEGYSVSREKKERFSLILESASTNQTSMYLCASSNTPGDEQYFGPGTRLTVT.

This clonotype was found many times. The chain joins TRBV15 to TRBJ1-6, with D possibly matching TRBD1 (5 bases). V was shortened by 0 bases and J by 5 bases, with 14 bases between the two germline ends. CDR3 length equals 17 residues. Per the germline V gene, CDR1 is LNHNV and CDR2 is YYDKDF (reference sequence). The CDR3 loop reads CATSRDPPGSNNSPLHF. The CDR3 DNA reads TGTGCCACCAGCAGAGATCCGCCAGGGTCAAATAATTCACCCCTCCACTTT.

This clonotype was picked up many times. This chain links TRBV6-6 with TRBJ2-1, with D maybe TRBD1 (6 bases). Looked up from germline, CDR1 is MNHNY and CDR2 is SVGAGI (reference sequence). Trimming took off 6 bases at V and 6 bases at J, with 12 bases between the two ends. The CDR3 contains 13 residues. The DNA for the CDR3 is TGTGCCAGCAGATCCGGACAGTTCAATGAGCAGTTCTTC. This gives the protein CASRSGQFNEQFF.

In this sample, this clonotype turned up many times. CDR3 protein: CASSQDLRGTTNTGELFF. As DNA, the CDR3 is TGCGCCAGCAGCCAAGATCTGCGGGGTACGACCAACACCGGGGAGCTGTTTTTT. The chain combines TRBV4-3 with TRBJ2-2; weak D call: TRBD2 (6 bases). CDR3 length: 18 amino acids. With 0 bases removed from V and 2 bases from J, the gap between germline ends came to 16 bases. Germline loops: CDR1 LGHNA, CDR2 YSLEER.

This clonotype was found many times. The CDR3 DNA follows: TGTGCCAGCAGTTACCCAAGACCAACCCCGGGGGGTGAAAAACTGTTTTTT. Its translation is CASSYPRPTPGGEKLFF. The rearrangement links TRBV6-6 to TRBJ1-4, with TRBD1 as a possible D gene (5 bases). Trimming shortened V by 2 bases and J by 7 bases, and 20 bases separated the two germline ends. The CDR3 runs to 17 residues. In germline, CDR1 is MNHNY, CDR2 SVGAGI (reference sequence).

There are many counts of this clonotype. This chain uses TRBV12-3 or TRBV12-4 with TRBJ2-2, with TRBD1 as a possible D gene (6 bases). There are 14 residues in the CDR3. V gave up 3 bases and J gave up 7 bases, with 12 bases separating them. For the CDR3, the DNA is TGTGCCAGCAGTTTCGGGACAATTGGCGGGGAGCTGTTTTTT. Translating gives CASSFGTIGGELFF.

This clonotype came up many times. The chain recombines TRBV21-1 with TRBJ2-1; the table calls TRBD1, which could not be checked here. TRBV21-1 counts as a pseudogene. This CDR3 is built from 15 residues. DNA for the CDR3: TGTGCCAGCAGCGCTTCGCGGAGGGACAGGGGGCAGGAGTTCTTC. It yields the protein CASSASRRDRGQEFF.

This clonotype came up many times. This chain joins TRBV6-2 or TRBV6-3 and TRBJ1-4; a possible D gene is TRBD1 (5 bases). The CDR3 is 15 amino acids. Germline loops: CDR1 MNHEY, CDR2 SVGEGT. V dropped 6 bases and J dropped 0 bases, with 11 bases sitting between them. The CDR3 sequence is CASRRDGATNEKLFF. The CDR3 DNA reads as TGTGCCAGCAGACGGGACGGAGCAACTAATGAAAAACTGTTTTTT.

This clonotype is medium-sized. The CDR3 protein is CASSFTQAGGELFF. CDR3 bases: TGTGCCAGCAGCTTCACGCAGGCGGGCGGGGAGCTGTTTTTT. The chain carries TRBV11-2 and TRBJ2-2; D might be TRBD2 (5 bases). V was pared by 3 bases and J by 7 bases, with 12 bases between. The germline gives CDR1 SGHAT, CDR2 FQNNGV. This CDR3 has 14 residues.

This clonotype was seen many times. The V and J genes are TRBV20-1 and TRBJ2-3; D perhaps matches TRBD2 (6 bases). Trimming took 3 bases from V and 6 from J, leaving 7 bases between them. CDR1 DFQATT and CDR2 SNEGSKA come from the germline V gene (reference sequence). The CDR3 consists of 11 residues. CDR3 DNA: TGCAGTGCTAGGGGGAGGGATACGCAGTATTTT. Translated: CSARGRDTQYF.

This clonotype was seen many times. This chain connects TRBV2 to TRBJ1-5; TRBD1 is a possible D gene (6 bases). Germline CDR1 is SNHLY and CDR2 is FYNNEI. Trimming took off 3 bases at V and 6 bases at J, with 12 bases between the two ends. CDR3 length equals 14 residues. CDR3 sequence reads: CASSDLGGFQPQHF. DNA for the CDR3: TGTGCCAGCAGTGATCTGGGGGGCTTTCAGCCCCAGCATTTT. Full variable domain (rest looked up from reference TRBV2 and TRBJ1-5): EPEVTQTPSHQVTQMGQEVILRCVPISNHLYFYWYRQILGQKVEFLVSFYNNEISEKSEIFDDQFSVERPDGSNFTLKIRSTKLEDSAMYFCASSDLGGFQPQHFGDGTRLSIL.

This clonotype was recorded many times. The chain is built from TRBV9 and TRBJ1-1; the D is unclear. Germline CDR1 is SGDLS and CDR2 is YYNGEE. CDR3 length: 11 amino acids. The germline V and J ends were trimmed by 3 bases and 8 bases, with 8 bases remaining between them. The CDR3, as DNA: TGTGCCAGCAGCGAATACAACGAAGCTTTCTTT. Protein product: CASSEYNEAFF.

This clonotype was seen at least ten times. J is TRBJ2-3 and V is TRBV20-1; the match to TRBD2 covers 9 bases. J lost 2 bases, V lost 1 base, and 10 bases had no gene match. Germline CDR1 and CDR2: DFQATT and SNEGSKA (reference sequence). The CDR3 is 17 residues long. CDR3 in amino acids: CSARVGGLAGPTDTQYF. The CDR3 DNA reads as TGCAGTGCTAGAGTAGGCGGGCTAGCGGGGCCCACAGATACGCAGTATTTT.

This clonotype was picked up many times. This chain joins TRBV7-2 and TRBJ1-4; possible D gene TRBD1, 6 bases. Per the germline V gene, CDR1 is SGHTA and CDR2 is FQGNSA. There are 15 residues in the CDR3. The germline V and J ends were trimmed by 1 base and 8 bases, with 14 bases remaining between them. This CDR3 reads CASSLVGGLTEKLFF. In DNA form, the CDR3 reads TGTGCCAGCAGCTTAGTGGGGGGGCTGACGGAAAAACTGTTTTTT. Complete variable domain (other parts from reference TRBV7-2 and TRBJ1-4): GAGVSQSPSNKVTEKGKDVELRCDPISGHTALYWYRQSLGQGLEFLIYFQGNSAPDKSGLPSDRFSAERTGGSVSTLTIQRTQQEDSAVYLCASSLVGGLTEKLFFGSGTQLSVL.

This clonotype appeared a few times. The V gene is TRBV6-2 or TRBV6-3, the J gene TRBJ2-7; perhaps TRBD1 as D (5 bases). Germline loops: CDR1 MNHEY, CDR2 SVGEGT. This CDR3 is 11 amino acids long. Trimming took off 10 bases at V and 3 bases at J, with 10 bases between the two ends. The CDR3 spells CATWTFYEQYF. CDR3 coding DNA: TGTGCCACATGGACATTCTACGAGCAGTACTTC.

This clonotype is categorized as medium-sized (0.01 to 0.1%). The chain couples TRBV12-5 to TRBJ2-7, with 7 bases identical to TRBD1. After removal of 5 bases from V and 6 bases from J, the junction contained 7 bases not matched to a gene. Germline CDR1 and CDR2: LGHNT and FRNRAP. The length of the CDR3 is 13 residues. CDR3 sequence reads: CASGPGDSPEQYF. The CDR3 DNA follows: TGTGCTAGTGGTCCAGGGGACAGTCCCGAGCAGTACTTC. Full variable domain (outside the CDR3, taken from reference TRBV12-5 and TRBJ2-7): DARVTQTPRHKVTEMGQEVTMRCQPILGHNTVFWYRQTMMQGLELLAYFRNRAPLDDSGMPKDRFSAEMPDATLATLKIQPSEPRDSAVYFCASGPGDSPEQYFGPGTRLTVT.

This clonotype was seen many times. This chain uses TRBV27 with TRBJ2-1, with D perhaps matching TRBD2 (7 bases). Germline loops: CDR1 MNHEY, CDR2 SMNVEV (reference sequence). Trimming removed 8 bases at V and 4 bases at J, with 15 bases between. The CDR3 length is 14 residues. Here the CDR3 reads CASCEGGSYNEQFF. The CDR3 DNA reads TGTGCCAGCTGTGAGGGGGGGTCGTACAATGAGCAGTTCTTC.

This clonotype was detected ten times or more. The chain couples TRBV10-3 to TRBJ2-5, with 9 bases matching TRBD1. V lost 7 bases, J lost 4 bases, and 7 bases stayed unmatched. The CDR3 runs to 14 residues. CDR1 and CDR2 from the germline V gene are ENHRY and SYGVKD. The CDR3 protein is CAITRLDRGETQYF. CDR3 DNA: TGTGCCATCACCCGCCTGGACAGGGGAGAGACCCAGTACTTC.

This clonotype came up once. The chain carries TRBV5-1 and TRBJ1-6; D is undetermined. Looked up from germline, CDR1 is SGHRS and CDR2 is YFSETQ. This CDR3 has 13 residues. The ends were cut back, 2 bases at V and 6 bases at J, with 6 bases in the middle. CDR3: CASSLTVNSPLHF. CDR3 in DNA: TGCGCCAGCAGCTTAACAGTTAATTCACCCCTCCACTTT.

This clonotype was detected ten times or more. J is TRBJ2-3 and V is TRBV9; no clear D. The CDR3 length is 15 residues. V was shortened by 4 bases and J by 5 bases, with 17 bases between the two germline ends. Looked up from germline, CDR1 is SGDLS and CDR2 is YYNGEE. The CDR3 DNA is TGTGCCAGCAGCCCAACGGACCGTCTGGTAGATACGCAGTATTTT. Translated: CASSPTDRLVDTQYF.

This clonotype was detected only a few times. The rearrangement uses TRBV19 and TRBJ2-7; D unresolved. There are 13 residues in the CDR3. V was shortened by 0 bases and J by 5 bases, with 8 bases between the two germline ends. Germline V gene data show CDR1 as LNHDA and CDR2 as SQIVND (reference sequence). The CDR3, as DNA: TGTGCCAGTAGTATAGAAGGACCCCACGAGCAGTACTTC. Translation: CASSIEGPHEQYF.

This clonotype was seen a few times. The chain recombines TRBV6-1 with TRBJ2-7; D may be TRBD1 (5 bases). Germline V CDR1 and CDR2: MNHNS, SASEGT. The CDR3 totals 16 residues. V lost 7 bases and J lost 0, with 19 bases in between. As DNA, the CDR3 is TGTGCCAGCATGCGTCGTAGGGGATCCAACTCCTACGAGCAGTACTTC. It codes for CASMRRRGSNSYEQYF.

This clonotype was recorded many times. The V call is TRBV10-3, the J call TRBJ2-7, with D possibly being TRBD2 (5 bases). Germline loops: CDR1 ENHRY, CDR2 SYGVKD. Trimming took off 2 bases at V and 5 bases at J, with 13 bases between the two ends. CDR3 size: 14 residues. The CDR3 spells CAISEVGSADEQYF. The CDR3 DNA reads TGTGCCATCAGTGAGGTGGGGAGTGCGGACGAGCAGTACTTC.